This is a list of T cell receptor beta chains from one sample in a study of shared clonotypes between healthy human individuals. Clones were sequenced by immunoSEQ multiplex PCR, and TCRdb holds only the in-frame ones, with some missing. The table lists about 1 million clones, about 76% of them singletons. Sequenced sample: memory CD4+ T cells sorted from blood. The origin of the receptors is a man aged 18 to 35 in good health. Both conserved end residues are part of each CDR3. Each record gives: J gene, V gene, D gene, CDR3 protein. The D gene is left open where the match is weak.

j_gene: TRBJ2-2; v_gene: TRBV11-2; d_gene: TRBD2; CDR3aa: CASSTRGLAGGPTGELFF
j_gene: TRBJ2-7; v_gene: TRBV6-5; d_gene: NA; CDR3aa: CASSTGTGYEQYF
j_gene: TRBJ1-5; v_gene: TRBV11-2; d_gene: TRBD1; CDR3aa: CASSLNRGDSPQHF
j_gene: TRBJ1-5; v_gene: TRBV6-6; d_gene: NA; CDR3aa: CASSQLSGIDQPQHF
j_gene: TRBJ1-2; v_gene: TRBV28; d_gene: NA; CDR3aa: CASRKRASTNYGYTF
j_gene: TRBJ2-5; v_gene: TRBV11-1; d_gene: NA; CDR3aa: CASSIQAETQYF
j_gene: TRBJ1-5; v_gene: TRBV2; d_gene: NA; CDR3aa: CASSDRGRSNQPQHF
j_gene: TRBJ2-5; v_gene: TRBV25-1; d_gene: NA; CDR3aa: CASSEPGSMGETQYF
j_gene: TRBJ1-2; v_gene: TRBV4-1; d_gene: TRBD1; CDR3aa: CASSQISAGGGYGYTF
j_gene: TRBJ2-2; v_gene: TRBV30; d_gene: NA; CDR3aa: CAWSVLTPAGELFF
j_gene: TRBJ2-1; v_gene: TRBV10-2; d_gene: TRBD2; CDR3aa: CASRVAGGKGNEQFF
j_gene: TRBJ2-7; v_gene: TRBV7-2; d_gene: TRBD1; CDR3aa: CASSLTLTGEQYF
j_gene: TRBJ1-5; v_gene: TRBV5-5; d_gene: TRBD1; CDR3aa: CASSPAGGGNQPQHF
j_gene: TRBJ2-1; v_gene: TRBV15; d_gene: NA; CDR3aa: CATSRDLGEVSGQFF
j_gene: TRBJ2-7; v_gene: TRBV18; d_gene: NA; CDR3aa: CASSGQGSSYEQYF
j_gene: TRBJ2-7; v_gene: TRBV7-2; d_gene: TRBD2; CDR3aa: CASSRAGEGYEQYF
j_gene: TRBJ2-7; v_gene: TRBV5-6; d_gene: NA; CDR3aa: CASSSLGRKTYEQYF
j_gene: TRBJ2-5; v_gene: TRBV29-1; d_gene: TRBD2; CDR3aa: CSVQLAGGRGETQYF
j_gene: TRBJ2-1; v_gene: TRBV5-1; d_gene: NA; CDR3aa: CASSLAEGGPYNEQFF
j_gene: TRBJ2-4; v_gene: TRBV11-3; d_gene: NA; CDR3aa: CASSLGGTVAKNIQYF
j_gene: TRBJ1-5; v_gene: TRBV27; d_gene: TRBD1; CDR3aa: CASRRGWGQGNQPQHF
j_gene: TRBJ2-5; v_gene: TRBV11-3; d_gene: NA; CDR3aa: CASSKQGETQYF
j_gene: TRBJ1-5; v_gene: TRBV7-6; d_gene: NA; CDR3aa: CASSLSDNQPQHF
j_gene: TRBJ2-7; v_gene: TRBV5-1; d_gene: NA; CDR3aa: CASSLGQPGPEQYF
j_gene: TRBJ1-1; v_gene: TRBV18; d_gene: NA; CDR3aa: CASSPQGADGEAFF
j_gene: TRBJ2-1; v_gene: TRBV15; d_gene: TRBD1; CDR3aa: CATSRGPGQGDNEQFF
j_gene: TRBJ2-3; v_gene: TRBV11-3; d_gene: TRBD2; CDR3aa: CASSLGGTSFTDTQYF
j_gene: TRBJ2-1; v_gene: TRBV27; d_gene: NA; CDR3aa: CASSSAGGTGAFNEQFF
j_gene: TRBJ2-3; v_gene: TRBV2; d_gene: TRBD1; CDR3aa: CASTATGDTQYF
j_gene: TRBJ2-2; v_gene: TRBV7-6; d_gene: TRBD2; CDR3aa: CASSPGTSGHTGELFF
j_gene: TRBJ2-5; v_gene: TRBV9; d_gene: TRBD2; CDR3aa: CASSKGLAGGLQETQYF
j_gene: TRBJ1-5; v_gene: TRBV29-1; d_gene: NA; CDR3aa: CSVEVGGTGNQPQHF
j_gene: TRBJ2-7; v_gene: TRBV29-1; d_gene: TRBD1; CDR3aa: CSVRIGTAEQYF
j_gene: TRBJ2-6; v_gene: TRBV6-5; d_gene: NA; CDR3aa: CASSHNQANGMLF
j_gene: TRBJ2-5; v_gene: TRBV10-3; d_gene: TRBD1; CDR3aa: CAISVRQGQETQYF
j_gene: TRBJ2-7; v_gene: TRBV7-9; d_gene: NA; CDR3aa: CASSLANSYEQYF
j_gene: TRBJ1-1; v_gene: TRBV6-5; d_gene: TRBD1; CDR3aa: CASSYLGQGLNTEAFF
j_gene: TRBJ2-5; v_gene: TRBV11-2; d_gene: TRBD2; CDR3aa: CASSQGLAGQETQYF
j_gene: TRBJ2-7; v_gene: TRBV11-2; d_gene: NA; CDR3aa: CASSLGRDVYEQYF
j_gene: TRBJ2-1; v_gene: TRBV10-3; d_gene: TRBD1; CDR3aa: CAISDRDRVVNEQFF
j_gene: TRBJ2-7; v_gene: TRBV19; d_gene: TRBD1; CDR3aa: CASRKTGVNSEQYF
j_gene: TRBJ2-5; v_gene: TRBV15; d_gene: NA; CDR3aa: CATSIRPDRQETQYF
j_gene: TRBJ2-7; v_gene: TRBV19; d_gene: NA; CDR3aa: CASRRGGQSSYEQYF
j_gene: TRBJ2-1; v_gene: TRBV7-2; d_gene: TRBD2; CDR3aa: CASSSRTSGLNNEQFF
j_gene: TRBJ2-7; v_gene: TRBV12-5; d_gene: NA; CDR3aa: CASGLGPDSYEQYF
j_gene: TRBJ1-1; v_gene: TRBV6-1; d_gene: NA; CDR3aa: CASSEGTSKAEAFF
j_gene: TRBJ2-1; v_gene: TRBV15; d_gene: TRBD2; CDR3aa: CATSTTSGVRNEQFF
j_gene: TRBJ1-4; v_gene: TRBV6-1; d_gene: NA; CDR3aa: CASREGRGRTNEKLFF
j_gene: TRBJ1-6; v_gene: TRBV6-6; d_gene: TRBD1; CDR3aa: CASNLQGNSPLHF
j_gene: TRBJ2-1; v_gene: TRBV18; d_gene: TRBD2; CDR3aa: CASSPPGTSGSSEQFF
j_gene: TRBJ1-2; v_gene: TRBV6-4; d_gene: NA; CDR3aa: CASSEGGYGYTF
j_gene: TRBJ1-1; v_gene: TRBV18; d_gene: NA; CDR3aa: CASSPLTGVDEAFF